A selection of T cell receptor beta chains follows, all from one sample in a study of cytomegalovirus exposure and HLA in healthy donors. Clones were read by immunoSEQ multiplex PCR, and TCRdb kept only the in-frame ones, dropping some. This sample carries under 90,000 clones, around 70% of them seen once, and the ten largest clones take more than 8%. The specimen sequenced was PBMCs. All receptors derive from a woman aged 45-65 years in good health and CMV-seropositive. CDR3s include the opening cysteine and the closing phenylalanine or tryptophan. Each record gives: D gene, J gene, CDR3 length, clone size, V gene, CDR3 protein, CDR3 DNA. D genes are given only for firm matches. Clone size is given for some rows only: seen once, a few or many times, or a class if the clone is expanded.

- TRBJ2-3 14 - TRBV5-1 CASTPVGPTDTQYF TGCGCCAGCACCCCGGTGGGGCCCACAGATACGCAGTATTTT
- TRBJ2-6 14 few TRBV5-1 CASSGGSGANVLTF TGCGCCAGCAGCGGAGGCTCTGGGGCCAACGTCCTGACTTTC
TRBD2 TRBJ2-1 18 - TRBV5-4 CASSSGTSGGTRGSEQFF TGTGCCAGCAGCTCCGGGACTAGCGGGGGAACCCGGGGCAGTGAGCAGTTCTTC
- TRBJ1-5 16 - TRBV9 CASSVGETDSNQPQHF TGTGCCAGCAGCGTAGGTGAGACAGATAGCAATCAGCCCCAGCATTTT
- TRBJ2-3 15 - TRBV11-2 CASRLDGENVDTQYF TGTGCCAGCAGGCTTGACGGAGAAAACGTAGATACGCAGTATTTT
TRBD1 TRBJ2-7 15 once TRBV18 CASSPVGTGYQEQYF TGTGCCAGCTCACCGGTCGGGACAGGGTATCAAGAGCAGTACTTC
TRBD2 TRBJ2-1 17 - TRBV28 CASSLERGLAGYNEQFF TGTGCCAGCAGTTTAGAACGGGGGCTAGCGGGGTACAATGAGCAGTTCTTC
- TRBJ1-2 11 - TRBV5-4 CASSTNRVSTF TGTGCCAGCAGCACCAACAGGGTTTCAACCTTC
TRBD1 TRBJ2-7 15 - TRBV6-6 CASNHPGTGVLEQYF TGTGCCAGCAATCACCCCGGGACAGGGGTCCTCGAGCAGTACTTC
TRBD2 TRBJ2-7 15 - TRBV28 CASKLAGGGSYEQYF TGTGCCAGCAAACTAGCGGGGGGCGGCTCCTACGAGCAGTACTTC
TRBD2 TRBJ2-1 12 - TRBV27 CASRLAGNEQFF TGTGCCAGCAGACTAGCGGGAAACGAGCAGTTCTTC
- TRBJ2-7 14 - TRBV5-4 CASSFGGIDYEQYF TGTGCCAGCAGCTTCGGCGGGATCGACTACGAGCAGTACTTC
TRBD2 TRBJ2-5 16 - TRBV14 CASSQETLAGIETQYF TGTGCCAGCAGCCAAGAAACTCTAGCGGGAATAGAGACCCAGTACTTC
- TRBJ1-1 14 - TRBV2 CASSNSPPPTEAFF TGTGCCAGCAGTAACAGTCCCCCACCCACTGAAGCTTTCTTT
TRBD2 TRBJ2-5 17 - TRBV7-7 CASSRELSGGTQETQYF TGTGCCAGCAGCCGTGAACTTAGCGGGGGGACCCAAGAGACCCAGTACTTC
TRBD2 TRBJ2-1 18 - TRBV7-6 CASSLNPTTSGFYNEQFF TGTGCCAGCAGCCTAAACCCCACAACTAGCGGGTTTTACAATGAGCAGTTCTTC
TRBD1 TRBJ2-5 14 few TRBV27 CASSPRQGSETQYF TGTGCCAGCAGTCCAAGACAGGGTTCAGAGACCCAGTACTTC
- TRBJ2-7 14 - TRBV5-1 CASSVSGQRHEQYF TGCGCCAGCAGCGTGTCGGGACAACGACACGAGCAGTACTTC
TRBD1 TRBJ2-7 14 - TRBV10-3 CAIRQTGGQHEQYF TGTGCCATCAGGCAGACAGGGGGCCAACACGAGCAGTACTTC
TRBD2 TRBJ2-5 19 - TRBV4-1 CASSQVGSGGLGVEETQYF TGCGCCAGCAGCCAAGTCGGGAGCGGGGGATTGGGTGTAGAAGAGACCCAGTACTTC
- TRBJ2-1 13 - TRBV19 CASSGSSYNEQFF TGTGCCAGTAGCGGGAGCTCCTACAATGAGCAGTTCTTC
- TRBJ1-3 18 - TRBV7-6 CASSLALQGGSDGNTIYF TGTGCCAGCAGCTTAGCACTACAAGGGGGTTCTGATGGAAACACCATATATTTT
- TRBJ2-7 12 - TRBV7-6 CASGSGATKQYF TGTGCCAGCGGTAGCGGTGCTACGAAGCAGTACTTC
TRBD1 TRBJ2-3 16 - TRBV28 CASSFWDRGSTDTQYF TGTGCCAGCAGTTTCTGGGACAGGGGGTCGACAGATACGCAGTATTTT
TRBD2 TRBJ2-6 19 - TRBV28 CASSSPGGPLFSGANVLTF TGTGCCAGCAGTTCCCCGGGAGGGCCCCTATTCTCTGGGGCCAACGTCCTGACTTTC
- TRBJ1-1 15 - TRBV7-8 CASSSGKGLGTEAFF TGTGCCAGCAGCTCGGGCAAGGGGCTGGGGACTGAAGCTTTCTTT
TRBD1 TRBJ2-3 17 - TRBV27 CASTRWGGTGIADTQYF TGTGCCAGCACCCGCTGGGGTGGGACAGGGATCGCAGATACGCAGTATTTT
TRBD1 TRBJ1-4 15 few TRBV2 CASSYTGTGGGKLFF TGTGCCAGCAGCTATACCGGGACAGGGGGTGGAAAACTGTTTTTT
- TRBJ2-4 16 - TRBV28 CASSLHVQGLKNIQYF TGTGCCAGCAGTTTACATGTACAGGGCCTTAAAAACATTCAGTACTTC
TRBD1 TRBJ1-2 16 - TRBV4-2 CASSQGGKGGGEGYTF TGTGCCAGCAGCCAAGGAGGAAAAGGGGGCGGGGAGGGCTACACCTTC
- TRBJ1-2 14 - TRBV5-1 CASSSTTQGYGYTF TGCGCCAGCAGCTCTACTACACAGGGATATGGCTACACCTTC
TRBD1 TRBJ2-7 15 - TRBV18 CASSTETGTVYEQYF TGTGCCAGCTCAACGGAAACCGGGACAGTCTACGAGCAGTACTTC
TRBD1 TRBJ1-2 14 - TRBV9 CASSGDRGFEGYTF TGTGCCAGCAGCGGGGACAGGGGGTTCGAGGGCTACACCTTC
TRBD1 TRBJ2-1 14 - TRBV10-1 CASSENRGSNEQFF TGCGCCAGCAGTGAGAACAGGGGGAGCAATGAGCAGTTCTTC
- TRBJ2-5 16 - TRBV30 CAWSVWMGLSRKTQYF TGTGCCTGGAGTGTATGGATGGGACTCTCTCGGAAGACCCAGTACTTC
- TRBJ2-1 15 - TRBV4-1 CASSQVVSSYNEQFF TGCGCCAGCAGCCAAGTGGTCAGCTCCTACAATGAGCAGTTCTTC
- TRBJ2-1 12 few TRBV28 CASSRRANEQFF TGTGCCAGCAGTCGCAGGGCCAATGAGCAGTTCTTC
- TRBJ2-7 15 - TRBV28 CASSYSATRSYEQYF TGTGCCAGCAGCTACTCCGCGACTCGCTCCTACGAGCAGTACTTC